This T cell receptor (beta chain) was identified during a study of CD8 T cells in ankylosing spondylitis. Generation of TCR beta libraries employed quantitative 5'-RACE incorporating molecular barcodes. TCRdb independently ran MiXCR on the 5' RACE reads; one entry per CDR3 protein. The sample contains 250,000 or so distinct CDR3 sequences, roughly a tenth of which appear only once. Notes on the study in general: From matched ankylosing spondylitis synovial fluid, disease-linked clones were reportedly recovered at significantly enriched levels. Reports of some motif variants in reactive arthritis synovial fluid and blood predate this one. A TCR beta motif of under ten highly homologous variants seemed to mark ankylosing spondylitis blood.

Germline V gene sequence: CDR1 GTSNPN, CDR2 SVGIG (reference sequence). The CDR3 contains 12 residues. Trimming took 6 bases from V and 6 from J, leaving 14 bases between them. This clonotype occurred a few times. No antigen is known for it. The sequencing input was blood, either unsorted or a sorted T cell fraction (not recorded which). This receptor was identified in a male donor with ankylosing spondylitis or in good health (not recorded which). The rearrangement uses TRBV30 and TRBJ1-1; tentative D call: TRBD1 (5 bases). CDR3 region: CACNWGAAEAFF. CDR3 DNA: TGTGCCTGTAATTGGGGCGCGGCTGAAGCTTTCTTT.